This entry lists 19 T cell receptor beta chains sequenced from one sample in a study of blood T cells in healthy people across ages. The second PCR ran about 6 to 12 cycles with a sample-barcoded 5' primer and J-beta primers. A single record per CDR3 protein comes from TCRdb applying MiXCR to the 5' RACE reads. The sample gives around 1,000,000 distinct CDR3 sequences, 20% to 25% of which show up once; approximately 0.75% is in the top ten. These data are also associated with another study on T cells of mothers and their children.

Input material: blood. These receptor sequences come from a girl aged 2-10 years in good health.

A few counts support this clonotype. CDR3 DNA: TGCAGCGTTGTGGGTCAGGGACGGGAGACCCAGTACTTC. Amino acid sequence: CSVVGQGRETQYF. This chain uses TRBV29-1 with TRBJ2-5; either TRBD1 or TRBD2 may supply D (5 bases each). V shed 4 bases and J shed 5 bases, with 14 bases lying between them. The CDR3 sequence is 13 residues long. The V gene's germline CDR1 is SQVTM and CDR2 ANQGSEA.

Points on this clonotype: The junction departs from germline at one end; a sequencing error may be responsible. The J gene is TRBJ1-2, the V gene TRBV7-9, with TRBD1 identical over 7 bases. CDR3 length equals 15 residues. Germline V gene lookup returns CDR1 SEHNR and CDR2 FQNEAQ (reference sequence). The CDR3 nucleotides are TGTGCCAGCAGCCCACAGATGACAGGGAACTATGGCTACGCCTTC. Encoded protein: CASSPQMTGNYGYAF.

Turning to this clonotype: One junction end disagrees with the germline gene, perhaps due to a read error. The chain has TRBV18 and TRBJ2-1; D is possibly TRBD1 or TRBD2 (6 bases each). Germline CDR1 KGHSH, CDR2 LQKENI. This CDR3 has 16 residues. The CDR3 spells CASSPERGVGHNEQLF. CDR3 sequence (DNA): TGTGCCAGCTCACCAGAAAGGGGGGTAGGCCACAATGAGCAGCTCTTC.

V is TRBV19 and J is TRBJ2-5; no clear D gene. CDR3 length equals 16 residues. In germline, CDR1 is LNHDA, CDR2 SQIVND (reference sequence). V was trimmed by 1 base and J by 0 bases, leaving 12 bases between them. CDR3 sequence: CASSIAVSQYQETQYF. In DNA form, the CDR3 reads TGTGCCAGTAGTATAGCCGTATCCCAGTACCAAGAGACCCAGTACTTC. Full variable domain (missing parts from reference TRBV19 and TRBJ2-5): DGGITQSPKYLFRKEGQNVTLSCEQNLNHDAMYWYRQDPGQGLRLIYYSQIVNDFQKGDIAEGYSVSREKKESFPLTVTSAQKNPTAFYLCASSIAVSQYQETQYFGPGTRLLVL.

The chain has TRBV4-1 and TRBJ2-7; D assignment may be TRBD1 or TRBD2 (5 bases each). This CDR3 comprises 17 residues. Trimming removed 3 bases from V and 0 bases from J, with 18 bases in between. From germline, CDR1 is MGHRA and CDR2 YSYEKL. CDR3 sequence (DNA): TGCGCCAGCAGCCAGGTGAATGGGGGACCGTACTCCTACGAGCAGTACTTC. It translates to CASSQVNGGPYSYEQYF.

In DNA form, the CDR3 reads TGTGCCAGCAGCTCGACAGTCTCCCTCCCTAATTCACCCCTCCACTTT. This encodes CASSSTVSLPNSPLHF. The chain links TRBV5-6 to TRBJ1-6, with D perhaps TRBD1 (5 bases). V shed 3 bases and J shed 6 bases, with 16 bases lying between them. This CDR3 comprises 16 residues. Germline CDR1 is SGHDT and CDR2 is YYEEEE.

This clonotype has ten or more counts. The chain couples TRBV27 to TRBJ2-7, with 7 bases identical to TRBD1. This CDR3 contains 14 residues. Looked up from germline, CDR1 is MNHEY and CDR2 is SMNVEV (reference sequence). With V trimmed by 7 bases and J by 4 bases, 10 bases remained unmatched. The CDR3 spells CASKPSTGRYEQYF. The CDR3 DNA sequence: TGTGCCAGCAAACCCTCGACAGGGCGTTACGAGCAGTACTTC.

The chain employs TRBV29-1 and TRBJ2-1; 16 nucleotides line up with TRBD2. J was trimmed by 8 bases and V by 4 bases; bases with no gene match: 5. Looked up from germline, CDR1 is SQVTM and CDR2 is ANQGSEA. This CDR3 contains 15 residues. CDR3 bases: TGCAGCGTTGTGCAGGGACTAGCGGGAGGGGATGAGCAGTTCTTC. This codes for CSVVQGLAGGDEQFF.

The chain uses TRBV5-5 and TRBJ2-1; D is possibly TRBD1 (6 bases). The DNA end is a closer match to TRBJ2-5, so the J assignment may be wrong. The CDR3 has 16 residues. CDR1 is SGHKS and CDR2 is YYEKEE in the germline V gene (reference sequence). The CDR3 coding sequence is TGTGCCAGCAGCTTGACAGGGAGCTCGGGCGGGGAGACCCAGTACTTC. Translating gives CASSLTGSSGGETQYF.

The sample holds a few counts of this clonotype. The V gene is TRBV7-9, the J gene TRBJ2-1, with 8 bases identical to TRBD1. The DNA end is more similar to TRBJ2-5, so the J call may be wrong. The CDR3 totals 12 residues. Germline lookup yields CDR1 SEHNR and CDR2 FQNEAQ (reference sequence). The CDR3 bases are TGTGCCAGCCAGGGGGCTAAAGAGACCCAGTACTTC. It translates to CASQGAKETQYF.

This clonotype showed up just a few times. The V call is TRBV29-1, the J call TRBJ1-1; a possible D gene is TRBD1 (6 bases). The CDR3 is 14 residues long. Per germline, CDR1 SQVTM and CDR2 ANQGSEA. V was trimmed by 5 bases and J by 4 bases, leaving 17 bases between them. CDR3 region: CSVLGALWGTEAFF. CDR3 coding DNA: TGCAGCGTTCTGGGGGCGCTATGGGGCACTGAAGCTTTCTTT.

The V call is TRBV7-9, the J call TRBJ2-5, with TRBD2 identical over 12 bases. There are 16 residues in the CDR3. V lost 2 bases, J lost 2 bases, and 3 bases stayed unmatched. The germline V gene encodes CDR1 SEHNR and CDR2 FQNEAQ (reference sequence). CDR3 DNA: TGTGCCAGCAGCTTAATTCTAGCGGGAGGGCAAGAGACCCAGTACTTC. It is translated as CASSLILAGGQETQYF.

On this clonotype itself: The germline gene is not matched at one end of the junction; a read error may be the cause. This chain joins TRBV3-1 and TRBJ2-4, with TRBD1 matching 9 bases. Germline CDR1 reads LGHDT; CDR2 reads YNNKEL (reference sequence). The CDR3 sequence is 14 residues long. The CDR3 protein is CVSSQTDRGNIQYF. The CDR3 bases are TGTGTCAGCAGCCAAACGGACAGGGGAAACATTCAGTACTTC.

This chain uses TRBV5-1 with TRBJ1-4, with a possible D match to TRBD1 (5 bases). The CDR3 totals 14 residues. From germline, CDR1 is SGHRS and CDR2 YFSETQ. Trimming cost V 5 bases and J 7 bases, with 15 bases left between them. CDR3: CASRNTGPVEKLFF. In nucleotides, the CDR3 is TGCGCCAGCAGGAACACAGGACCGGTTGAAAAACTGTTTTTT.

This clonotype has a handful of counts. This sequence joins TRBV20-1 and TRBJ2-7; possibly TRBD2 for D (5 bases). From germline, CDR1 is DFQATT and CDR2 SNEGSKA (reference sequence). V lost 2 bases, J lost 1 base, and 9 bases lay in between. The CDR3 is 13 residues long. The CDR3 reads CSARTTGSYEQYF. The DNA of the CDR3 is TGCAGTGCTAGAACTACGGGGTCCTACGAGCAGTACTTC.

This clonotype was observed a handful of times. This chain connects TRBV5-8 to TRBJ2-5; D uncertain. The CDR3 extends over 12 amino acids. From germline, CDR1 is SGHTS and CDR2 YDEGEE. Trimming stripped 9 bases from V and 5 bases from J, with 14 bases between. The CDR3 is CAISLVMETQYF. The CDR3 coding sequence is TGTGCCATCTCCTTAGTAATGGAGACCCAGTACTTC.

This chain joins TRBV2 and TRBJ2-1; D tentatively fits TRBD1 or TRBD2 (5 bases each). CDR1 is SNHLY, CDR2 FYNNEI, per germline. There are 14 residues in the CDR3. Trimming pared 8 bases from V and 6 bases from J, leaving 17 bases between. CDR3 coding DNA: TGTGCCAGCCGGGTGGGGCGAGGGGTCAATGAGCAGTTCTTC. It is translated as CASRVGRGVNEQFF.

The V and J genes are TRBV3-1 and TRBJ2-4; tentatively, D is TRBD2 (6 bases). Per the germline V gene, CDR1 is LGHDT and CDR2 is YNNKEL (reference sequence). The CDR3 is 13 amino acids. V lost 5 bases, J lost 8 bases, and 13 bases lay in between. CDR3 loop: CASSGLSWDIQYF. DNA of the CDR3: TGTGCCAGCAGCGGACTAAGTTGGGACATTCAGTACTTC.

This rearrangement joins TRBV20-1 to TRBJ2-5; maybe TRBD1 (6 bases). Trimming took 6 bases from V and 7 from J, leaving 24 bases between them. There are 15 residues in the CDR3. Germline assignment: CDR1 DFQATT and CDR2 SNEGSKA (reference sequence). The CDR3, as DNA: TGCAGTGCCCCTGCTGACTACAGGGTGCCTATGACCCAGTACTTC. This codes for CSAPADYRVPMTQYF.